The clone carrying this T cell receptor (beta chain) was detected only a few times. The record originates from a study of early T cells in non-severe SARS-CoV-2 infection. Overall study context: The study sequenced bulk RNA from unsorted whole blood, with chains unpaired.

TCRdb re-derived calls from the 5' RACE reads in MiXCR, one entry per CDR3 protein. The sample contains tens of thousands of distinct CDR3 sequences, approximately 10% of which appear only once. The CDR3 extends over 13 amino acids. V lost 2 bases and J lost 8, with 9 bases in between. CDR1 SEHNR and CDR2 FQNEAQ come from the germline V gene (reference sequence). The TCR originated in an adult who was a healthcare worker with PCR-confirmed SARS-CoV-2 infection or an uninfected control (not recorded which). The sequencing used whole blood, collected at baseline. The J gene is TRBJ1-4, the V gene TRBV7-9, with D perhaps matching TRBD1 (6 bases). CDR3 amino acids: CASSLITGEKLFF. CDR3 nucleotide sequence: TGTGCCAGCAGCTTAATAACAGGGGAAAAACTGTTTTTT.